These 14 T cell receptor beta chains share one sample of origin, sequenced in a study of T cells in Graves' hyperthyroidism and ophthalmopathy. Amplified TCR beta CDR3 regions came from RNA transcripts. Researchers ran a first-round RT-PCR on the TCR CDR3 using the HTBI primer set. A single record per CDR3 protein comes from TCRdb applying MiXCR to the multiplex PCR reads. The sample has approximately 570,000 distinct CDR3 sequences, about 20% seen once. Material: blood. These receptor sequences come from a man aged 35 to 55 with Graves' ophthalmopathy.

This clonotype was detected many times. V gene TRBV12-3 or TRBV12-4 combines with J gene TRBJ1-5, with TRBD1 matching over 11 bases. The CDR3 sequence is 16 residues long. V dropped 5 bases and J dropped 6; count of bases not matched to a gene: 9. The CDR3 loop is CASSTLSGTGGQPQHF. CDR3 in DNA: TGTGCCAGCAGTACACTATCCGGGACAGGGGGTCAGCCCCAGCATTTT.

V gene TRBV13 combines with J gene TRBJ1-6; no clear D. Germline CDR1 and CDR2: PRHDT and FYEKMQ (reference sequence). The CDR3 runs 12 residues. V was clipped by 5 bases and J by 6 bases, with 5 bases between them. This CDR3 is CASSRLNSPLHF. CDR3 coding DNA: TGTGCCAGCAGCCGACTTAATTCACCCCTCCACTTT.

This clonotype has a count of ten or more. This chain links TRBV2 with TRBJ2-1, with TRBD1 identical over 10 bases. Germline lookup yields CDR1 SNHLY and CDR2 FYNNEI. The CDR3 runs to 15 residues. The J segment lost 3 bases and the V segment lost 6 bases, leaving 5 bases of the junction unmatched. The CDR3 is CASRVTGGNYNEQFF. In DNA, the CDR3 is TGTGCCAGCAGGGTGACAGGGGGCAACTACAATGAGCAGTTCTTC.

V gene TRBV28 combines with J gene TRBJ2-4, with D possibly TRBD2 on 7 matching bases. There are 18 residues in the CDR3. CDR1 and CDR2 from the germline V gene are MDHEN and SYDVKM. Trimming shortened V by 5 bases and J by 0 bases, and 20 bases separated the two germline ends. CDR3 amino acids: CASSPGAGDSLAKNIQYF. As DNA, the CDR3 is TGTGCCAGCAGTCCGGGGGCGGGGGACTCCTTAGCCAAAAACATTCAGTACTTC.

The CDR3 is CASSSTGGVGYTF. CDR3 DNA sequence: TGTGCCAGCAGCTCAACAGGGGGGGTTGGCTACACCTTC. The V and J genes are TRBV7-8 and TRBJ1-2; 8 bases map to TRBD1. The CDR3 loop spans 13 amino acids. Germline V gene data show CDR1 as SGHVS and CDR2 as FQNEAQ. V was clipped by 4 bases and J by 7 bases; unmatched bases: 5.

V is TRBV20-1 and J is TRBJ1-6; perhaps TRBD1 as D (6 bases). This CDR3 is 14 amino acids long. The V gene's germline CDR1 is DFQATT and CDR2 SNEGSKA (reference sequence). V lost 6 bases and J lost 10, with 19 bases in between. For the CDR3, the DNA is TGCAGTGCCCGGAAGGGCAGGGGTGGGTCACCCCTCCACTTT. It yields the protein CSARKGRGGSPLHF.

This clonotype has only a few counts. This chain links TRBV2 with TRBJ2-1, with D unclear. The CDR3 spans 15 residues. The germline CDR1 and CDR2 sequences are SNHLY and FYNNEI. The ends were cut back, 7 bases at V and 0 bases at J, with 13 bases in the middle. The CDR3 loop is CASTNFASSYNEQFF. The CDR3 DNA follows: TGTGCCAGCACCAATTTTGCTAGCTCCTACAATGAGCAGTTCTTC.

V usage is TRBV27 and J usage is TRBJ2-3; 8 bases align to TRBD2. Looked up from germline, CDR1 is MNHEY and CDR2 is SMNVEV (reference sequence). The CDR3 consists of 15 residues. V lost 6 bases to trimming and J lost 2 bases; unmatched junction nucleotides: 7. The CDR3 here is CASRNGGGNTDTQYF. CDR3 DNA sequence: TGTGCCAGCAGAAACGGCGGGGGGAACACAGATACGCAGTATTTT.

This clonotype has only a few counts. The chain links TRBV4-1 to TRBJ2-7; the D gene is possibly TRBD2 (6 bases). Per the germline V gene, CDR1 is MGHRA and CDR2 is YSYEKL. The ends were cut back, 1 base at V and 2 bases at J, with 12 bases in the middle. The CDR3 has 15 residues. CDR3 amino acids: CASSQGDGGTYEQYF. CDR3 nucleotides: TGCGCCAGCAGCCAAGGGGACGGGGGTACCTACGAGCAGTACTTC.

This clonotype turned up a few times. This chain connects TRBV5-5 to TRBJ2-7, with a tentative D call TRBD2 (6 bases). The germline V gene has CDR1 SGHKS and CDR2 YYEKEE (reference sequence). CDR3 size: 13 residues. The V end was cut by 4 bases, the J end by 7 bases, with 15 bases between. The CDR3 region has the DNA TGTGCCAGCAGCCCGAGTGCGGGAAGGGAGCAGTACTTC. It encodes CASSPSAGREQYF.

The CDR3 loop is CASSPRMVLNTEAFF. DNA of the CDR3: TGTGCCAGCAGTCCCCGGATGGTTCTTAACACTGAAGCTTTCTTT. The chain recombines TRBV28 with TRBJ1-1, with D hard to call. Trimming removed 5 bases from V and 2 bases from J, with 15 bases in between. The germline CDR1 and CDR2 sequences are MDHEN and SYDVKM. This CDR3 is 15 amino acids long. Full variable domain (rest looked up from reference TRBV28 and TRBJ1-1): DVKVTQSSRYLVKRTGEKVFLECVQDMDHENMFWYRQDPGLGLRLIYFSYDVKMKEKGDIPEGYSVSREKKERFSLILESASTNQTSMYLCASSPRMVLNTEAFFGQGTRLTVV.

Many counts were recorded for this clonotype. The rearrangement uses TRBV11-2 and TRBJ2-1; D ambiguous. The CDR3 is 10 amino acids. Between the trimmed V and J ends, which lost 5 bases and 7 bases, there was a span of 3 bases. Per germline, CDR1 SGHAT and CDR2 FQNNGV. The CDR3 DNA is TGTGCCAGCAGCCGAAATGAGCAGTTCTTC. It is translated as CASSRNEQFF.

The chain uses TRBV3-1 and TRBJ2-7; D possibly corresponds to TRBD1 (5 bases). The germline V gene encodes CDR1 LGHDT and CDR2 YNNKEL (reference sequence). The CDR3 covers 14 residues. V gave up 4 bases and J gave up 4 bases, with 14 bases separating them. The CDR3 sequence is CASSPHTRQYEQYF. CDR3 DNA sequence: TGTGCCAGCAGCCCGCACACACGACAGTACGAGCAGTACTTC.

This clonotype was recorded a few times. This chain joins TRBV6-1 and TRBJ2-6; the D gene is possibly TRBD2 (7 bases). Germline V gives CDR1 MNHNS, CDR2 SASEGT. CDR3 length: 18 amino acids. V was trimmed by 1 base and J by 0 bases, leaving 13 bases between them. The CDR3 coding sequence is TGTGCCAGCAGTGAAGTCCGCGGGGGCCTCTCTGGGGCCAACGTCCTGACTTTC. Translating gives CASSEVRGGLSGANVLTF.